These 25 T cell receptor beta chains were all obtained from the same sample, sequenced in a study of early T cells in non-severe SARS-CoV-2 infection. TCRdb ran MiXCR on the 5' RACE reads and lists one entry per CDR3 protein. The data contain 80,000 to 95,000 distinct CDR3 sequences, roughly an eighth of them singletons. The sample taken for sequencing was whole blood. The receptor set was obtained from an adult who was a healthcare worker with PCR-confirmed SARS-CoV-2 infection or an uninfected control (not recorded which).

This clonotype came up many times. J is TRBJ2-1 and V is TRBV4-1; 9 positions match TRBD2. This CDR3 comprises 19 residues. V trimming: 0 bases; J trimming: 9 bases; junction bases outside the gene matches: 18. The germline V gene encodes CDR1 MGHRA and CDR2 YSYEKL. The CDR3 reads CASSQERSTVGGRAGEQFF. DNA of the CDR3: TGCGCCAGCAGCCAAGAAAGATCGACAGTCGGCGGGAGGGCAGGTGAGCAGTTCTTC.

This clonotype came up many times. The chain joins TRBV29-1 to TRBJ2-5; possible D gene TRBD2, 6 bases. In germline, CDR1 is SQVTM, CDR2 ANQGSEA. The CDR3 sequence is 11 residues long. The V end lost 7 bases, the J end lost 1 base, and 7 bases lay between the germline ends. The DNA of the CDR3 is TGCAGCGGCGGGGTCCAAGAGACCCAGTACTTC. Translated, it gives CSGGVQETQYF.

This clonotype was counted many times. The rearrangement uses TRBV6-2 or TRBV6-3 and TRBJ2-1; D may be TRBD2 (5 bases). The germline CDR1 and CDR2 sequences are MNHEY and SVGEGT. The V end was cut by 8 bases, the J end by 6 bases, with 14 bases between. The CDR3 loop spans 13 amino acids. The chain's CDR3 is CASLLGGGNEQFF. The CDR3 coding sequence is TGTGCCAGCCTCCTCGGAGGAGGCAATGAGCAGTTCTTC.

This sequence joins TRBV5-8 and TRBJ2-3; D is ambiguous. CDR1 and CDR2 (germline): SGHTS, YDEGEE. V lost 0 bases and J 2 bases, leaving 10 bases between the germline ends. This CDR3 spans 15 amino acids. CDR3 bases: TGTGCCAGCAGCTTGGTACTGGTTGACACAGATACGCAGTATTTT. This encodes CASSLVLVDTDTQYF.

To note about this clonotype: A much more abundant neighbour one base away suggests this may be a read error. The chain recombines TRBV10-3 with TRBJ2-6, with 9 bases identical to TRBD1. This CDR3 spans 17 amino acids. CDR1 and CDR2 (germline): ENHRY, SYGVKD. CDR3 in DNA: TGTGCCATCAGGGACAGGGGTTCCCCCTCTGGGGCCAACGTCCCGACTTTC. This translates into CAIRDRGSPSGANVPTF.

In this sample, this clonotype turned up many times. V and J are TRBV18 and TRBJ2-7; 10 bases agree with TRBD1. V gave up 5 bases and J gave up 3 bases; unmatched junction bases: 7. The CDR3 is made up of 15 amino acids. Germline assignment: CDR1 KGHSH and CDR2 LQKENI. Written as DNA, the CDR3 is TGTGCCAGCTCATCGGGACAGGGGAATTACTACGAGCAGTACTTC. This gives the protein CASSSGQGNYYEQYF.

This clonotype was found a few times. The chain joins TRBV15 to TRBJ1-4, with D unresolved. The germline V gene encodes CDR1 LNHNV and CDR2 YYDKDF (reference sequence). The CDR3 covers 12 residues. V gave up 3 bases and J gave up 10 bases, with 9 bases separating them. This chain's CDR3 is CATSRSPGKLFF. The CDR3 DNA reads TGTGCCACCAGCAGGAGCCCCGGAAAACTGTTTTTT. Supplemented by reference TRBV15 and TRBJ1-4, the full variable domain reads DAMVIQNPRYQVTQFGKPVTLSCSQTLNHNVMYWYQQKSSQAPKLLFHYYDKDFNNEADTPDNFQSRRPNTSFCFLDIRSPGLGDTAMYLCATSRSPGKLFFGSGTQLSVL.

This clonotype was observed a few times. The genes are TRBV27 and TRBJ2-7; D is perhaps TRBD1 (5 bases). V gave up 5 bases and J gave up 3 bases, with 11 bases separating them. Germline-derived CDR1 and CDR2 are MNHEY and SMNVEV (reference sequence). CDR3 length: 13 amino acids. The chain's CDR3 is CASSKTDSYEQYF. The CDR3 DNA reads as TGTGCCAGCAGTAAAACCGACAGCTACGAGCAGTACTTC.

The sample holds many counts of this clonotype. The chain carries TRBV10-1 and TRBJ2-7; D unresolved. Germline assignment: CDR1 WNHNN and CDR2 SYGVQD (reference sequence). V was clipped by 6 bases and J by 3 bases, with 6 bases between them. The CDR3 has 11 residues. CDR3 sequence: CASSDGYEQYF. As DNA, the CDR3 is TGCGCCAGCAGCGATGGCTACGAGCAGTACTTC.

This clonotype was counted at least ten times. The chain is built from TRBV2 and TRBJ2-4; tentatively, D is TRBD1 (5 bases). CDR3 size: 15 residues. V was pared by 2 bases and J by 0 bases, with 8 bases between. The germline V gene has CDR1 SNHLY and CDR2 FYNNEI. The CDR3 DNA sequence: TGTGCCAGCAGTGAATTTCAGGGAGCCAAAAACATTCAGTACTTC. The encoded protein is CASSEFQGAKNIQYF.

This chain joins TRBV12-3 or TRBV12-4 and TRBJ2-7, with D possibly being TRBD2 (6 bases). This CDR3 is 15 amino acids long. Trimming took off 3 bases at V and 2 bases at J, with 14 bases between the two ends. In DNA, the CDR3 is TGTGCCAGCAGTTTTGGGTCGGAGGGGCCCTACGAGCAGTACTTC. This encodes CASSFGSEGPYEQYF.

There are a few counts of this clonotype. The chain couples TRBV24-1 to TRBJ2-3; D is ambiguous. V lost 3 bases and J 0 bases, leaving 12 bases between the germline ends. CDR1 and CDR2 from the germline V gene are KGHDR and SFDVKD. This CDR3 has 16 residues. The CDR3 DNA is TGTGCCACCAGTGATCCGCAGGCTTCTAGCACAGATACGCAGTATTTT. Translation gives CATSDPQASSTDTQYF.

This clonotype was observed a few times. V and J are TRBV7-2 and TRBJ2-3; D gene uncertain. V was cut by 5 bases and J by 5 bases, with 11 bases left in between. The germline gives CDR1 SGHTA, CDR2 FQGNSA. The CDR3 totals 13 residues. The CDR3 is CASSIEREDTQYF. CDR3 coding DNA: TGTGCCAGCAGCATTGAAAGGGAAGATACGCAGTATTTT.

This clonotype was picked up a small number of times. The rearrangement uses TRBV20-1 and TRBJ2-3; TRBD2 matches 9 bases. Per the germline V gene, CDR1 is DFQATT and CDR2 is SNEGSKA (reference sequence). This CDR3 has 16 amino acids. V shed 2 bases, J shed 0 bases, and the junction held 6 bases outside the gene matches. As DNA, the CDR3 is TGCAGTGCTAGAACCACTAGCGGGCCTAGCACAGATACGCAGTATTTT. Protein: CSARTTSGPSTDTQYF.

The CDR3 DNA sequence: TGCAGTGCTAGAGATTCTAGAAGGGGCACAGATACGCAGTATTTT. Residues: CSARDSRRGTDTQYF. V and J are TRBV20-1 and TRBJ2-3; D not certain. This CDR3 is built from 15 residues. V lost 0 bases, J lost 1 base, and 11 bases lay in between. Germline V gene data show CDR1 as DFQATT and CDR2 as SNEGSKA (reference sequence).

This clonotype was detected only a few times. The CDR3 nucleotides are TGCAGTGCTAGAGATCCGGGCAGGGCCAGCCAGCCCCAGCATTTT. This gives the protein CSARDPGRASQPQHF. The rearrangement joins TRBV20-1 to TRBJ1-5; TRBD1 is a possible D gene (5 bases). Per germline, CDR1 DFQATT and CDR2 SNEGSKA (reference sequence). The CDR3 spans 15 residues. V was clipped by 0 bases and J by 7 bases, with 16 bases between them.

CDR3 nucleotide sequence: TGTGCCAGCAGCCACGGCCCAGGGACACCTTACAATGAGCAGTTCTTC. Translating gives CASSHGPGTPYNEQFF. This chain joins TRBV3-1 and TRBJ2-1, with D tentatively TRBD1 (6 bases). Germline loops: CDR1 LGHDT, CDR2 YNNKEL (reference sequence). CDR3 length equals 16 residues. V dropped 3 bases and J dropped 4 bases, with 16 bases sitting between them.

In this sample, this clonotype turned up once. This chain links TRBV20-1 with TRBJ2-5; 9 bases line up with TRBD2. Germline V gives CDR1 DFQATT, CDR2 SNEGSKA (reference sequence). CDR3 size: 14 residues. After removal of 5 bases from V and 4 bases from J, the junction contained 8 bases not matched to a gene. This CDR3 is CSARLAEKGETQYF. Written as DNA, the CDR3 is TGCAGTGCTCGACTAGCGGAAAAAGGAGAGACCCAGTACTTC.

This chain links TRBV20-1 with TRBJ2-5; TRBD2 matches at 11 bases. The CDR3 sequence is 15 residues long. The J segment lost 2 bases and the V segment lost 1 base, leaving 3 bases of the junction unmatched. Germline CDR1 reads DFQATT; CDR2 reads SNEGSKA (reference sequence). This CDR3 is CSARAGTSGQETQYF. For the CDR3, the DNA is TGCAGTGCTAGAGCCGGGACTAGCGGACAAGAGACCCAGTACTTC.

Many counts were recorded for this clonotype. The chain employs TRBV13 and TRBJ2-7; the D call may be TRBD1 or TRBD2 (5 bases each). This CDR3 spans 14 amino acids. The germline gives CDR1 PRHDT, CDR2 FYEKMQ (reference sequence). V was shortened by 6 bases and J by 6 bases, with 18 bases between the two germline ends. CDR3 sequence reads: CASRWLSGRGEQYF. The CDR3 nucleotides are TGTGCCAGCAGATGGCTTTCGGGAAGGGGCGAGCAGTACTTC.

The V and J genes are TRBV2 and TRBJ1-2; 7 nucleotides match TRBD1. The CDR3 is made up of 14 amino acids. The V and J ends lost 5 bases and 3 bases, in that order; junction bases with no gene match: 6. The V gene's germline CDR1 is SNHLY and CDR2 FYNNEI. The CDR3 region has the DNA TGTGCCAGCAGTACAGACAGGGTTGACTATGGCTACACCTTC. It translates to CASSTDRVDYGYTF.

This clonotype was counted only a few times. The V gene is TRBV19, the J gene TRBJ1-1; D is perhaps TRBD1 (6 bases). From germline, CDR1 is LNHDA and CDR2 SQIVND (reference sequence). The CDR3 loop spans 15 amino acids. Trimming took 1 base from V and 1 from J, leaving 10 bases between them. The CDR3 nucleotides read TGTGCCAGTAGTATAGCTAACAGGGAGAACACTGAAGCTTTCTTT. Protein: CASSIANRENTEAFF.

This clonotype was observed a handful of times. This chain connects TRBV7-2 to TRBJ2-1, with D possibly matching TRBD2 (5 bases). V was trimmed by 3 bases and J by 3 bases, leaving 9 bases between them. CDR1 is SGHTA, CDR2 FQGNSA, per germline. This CDR3 has 14 amino acids. The CDR3 DNA follows: TGTGCCAGCAGCTTTTCCGGGGTCTACAATGAGCAGTTCTTC. Encoded protein: CASSFSGVYNEQFF.

This clonotype came up many times. The chain couples TRBV20-1 to TRBJ2-7; 7 bases match TRBD2. This CDR3 is 15 amino acids long. V lost 3 bases and J lost 9; bases outside the gene matches: 17. Germline V CDR1 and CDR2: DFQATT, SNEGSKA (reference sequence). The CDR3 spells CSARLPGTGGRGQYF. CDR3 bases: TGCAGTGCTAGGCTCCCCGGGACGGGGGGTAGGGGGCAGTACTTC.

This clonotype came up a few times. This rearrangement joins TRBV20-1 to TRBJ2-3; D uncertain. The CDR3 is 11 amino acids. Germline V gene lookup returns CDR1 DFQATT and CDR2 SNEGSKA (reference sequence). Deletions cut 6 bases from V and 3 bases from J, with 7 bases between. CDR3 nucleotides: TGCAGTGCGCCCCAGACAGATACGCAGTATTTT. This encodes CSAPQTDTQYF.